The 27 T cell receptor beta chains reported below all come from one sample, sequenced in a study of shared clonotypes between healthy human individuals. Method: immunoSEQ multiplex PCR; TCRdb's copy keeps in-frame clones and lacks some. The table lists 550,000 to 800,000 clones, 90% of them singletons. Sequences were obtained from memory CD8+ T cells from PBMCs. The subset denotes: CD45RO+ cells pooled with CCR7-negative TemRA cells. The receptor set was obtained from a man between 18 and 29 years old in good health. Some clones in this sample may be carry-over from other donors' samples.

The V call is TRBV27, the J call TRBJ2-7; 8 bases match TRBD2. V shed 6 bases and J 3 bases; nucleotides not matched to a gene: 7. The CDR3 is 14 amino acids. Germline loops: CDR1 MNHEY, CDR2 SMNVEV (reference sequence). The CDR3 coding sequence is TGTGCCAGCAGCTGGGGGACTAGACTCTACGAGCAGTACTTC. Protein: CASSWGTRLYEQYF.

The rearrangement links TRBV5-1 to TRBJ1-1; D gene uncertain. CDR3 length equals 15 residues. Germline V gene sequence: CDR1 SGHRS, CDR2 YFSETQ. With 1 base removed from V and 4 bases from J, the gap between germline ends came to 14 bases. The DNA for the CDR3 is TGCGCCAGCAGCTTGTTGGGCCCTTCAGGCACTGAAGCTTTCTTT. Amino acid sequence: CASSLLGPSGTEAFF.

As concerns this clone: Other nucleotide sequences from this sample produce the same CDR3. The rearrangement joins TRBV5-1 to TRBJ2-7; D is unclear. Between the trimmed V and J ends, which lost 0 bases and 3 bases, there was a span of 7 bases. This CDR3 has 13 residues. Germline CDR1 and CDR2: SGHRS and YFSETQ. The CDR3 nucleotides read TGCGCCAGCAGCTTGGGTAGGGTCTACGAGCAGTACTTC. The encoded protein is CASSLGRVYEQYF.

This clone was detected once. The V and J genes are TRBV2 and TRBJ2-7; tentative D call: TRBD1 (5 bases). Germline V lookup: CDR1 SNHLY, CDR2 FYNNEI. This CDR3 has 15 amino acids. V dropped 5 bases and J dropped 4 bases, with 18 bases sitting between them. The CDR3 DNA follows: TGTGCCAGCAGTCTACAACAGGCCCTTGAGTACGAGCAGTACTTC. Its translation: CASSLQQALEYEQYF. The variable domain in full, completed from reference TRBV2 and TRBJ2-7, reads EPEVTQTPSHQVTQMGQEVILRCVPISNHLYFYWYRQILGQKVEFLVSFYNNEISEKSEIFDDQFSVERPDGSNFTLKIRSTKLEDSAMYFCASSLQQALEYEQYFGPGTRLTVT.

The rearrangement uses TRBV6-5 and TRBJ2-7, with a weak D call TRBD1 (7 bases). Germline V gene data show CDR1 as MNHEY and CDR2 as SVGAGI. V gave up 5 bases and J gave up 3 bases, with 14 bases separating them. The CDR3 is 14 amino acids. The CDR3 loop reads CASSPTGEVYEQYF. Here the CDR3 DNA reads TGTGCCAGCAGTCCCACAGGGGAGGTCTACGAGCAGTACTTC.

CDR3 amino acids: CASREQAWGQPQHF. The CDR3 DNA is TGTGCCAGCAGAGAACAGGCCTGGGGTCAGCCCCAGCATTTT. The chain couples TRBV28 to TRBJ1-5; a weak D match, TRBD1 (5 bases). Looked up from germline, CDR1 is MDHEN and CDR2 is SYDVKM. The V end lost 6 bases, the J end lost 6 bases, and 15 bases lay between the germline ends. The CDR3 extends over 14 amino acids.

This chain connects TRBV28 to TRBJ2-6, with 8 bases fitting TRBD1. This CDR3 is 22 amino acids long. Unmatched junction bases numbered 23, after V lost 5 bases and J lost 2 bases. Germline V lookup: CDR1 MDHEN, CDR2 SYDVKM. CDR3 coding DNA: TGTGCCAGCAGTCCCCTCGGGGCAGGTTTGGCAGGGGGCGCCCCTGGGGCCAACGTCCTGACTTTC. Translated, it gives CASSPLGAGLAGGAPGANVLTF. The full variable domain, in which reference TRBV28 and TRBJ2-6 provide the parts outside the CDR3, is DVKVTQSSRYLVKRTGEKVFLECVQDMDHENMFWYRQDPGLGLRLIYFSYDVKMKEKGDIPEGYSVSREKKERFSLILESASTNQTSMYLCASSPLGAGLAGGAPGANVLTFGAGSRLTVL.

This clone was observed a single time. The chain links TRBV28 to TRBJ1-5; D is uncertain. Trimming cost V 3 bases and J 2 bases, with 17 bases left between them. Germline V gene data show CDR1 as MDHEN and CDR2 as SYDVKM. CDR3 length: 17 amino acids. CDR3 protein: CASSLVRWQVGNQPQHF. The CDR3 bases are TGTGCCAGCAGTTTGGTTAGGTGGCAGGTCGGCAATCAGCCCCAGCATTTT.

The chain carries TRBV2 and TRBJ2-7; 12 positions agree with TRBD2. The CDR3 runs to 17 residues. Trimming at V came to 3 bases and at J to 7 bases, leaving 13 bases not matched to a gene. CDR1 and CDR2 from the germline V gene are SNHLY and FYNNEI. CDR3 sequence reads: CASSEGLAGGPLGEQYF. In DNA form, the CDR3 reads TGTGCCAGCAGTGAGGGTCTAGCGGGAGGGCCTCTGGGGGAGCAGTACTTC.

This clone was seen a handful of times. The genes are TRBV6-4 and TRBJ1-4; D gene ambiguous. The CDR3 totals 13 residues. Trimming pared 6 bases from V and 4 bases from J, leaving 9 bases between. Germline CDR1 MRHNA, CDR2 SNTAGT. The CDR3 nucleotides read TGTGCCAGCAGCCCCAACAGTAATGAAAAACTGTTTTTT. Residues: CASSPNSNEKLFF.

The chain recombines TRBV19 with TRBJ2-7, with D possibly TRBD1 on 6 matching bases. CDR1 and CDR2 from the germline V gene are LNHDA and SQIVND (reference sequence). The CDR3 has 14 residues. Deletions cut 3 bases from V and 5 bases from J, with 14 bases between. The DNA of the CDR3 is TGTGCCAGTAGTATGAACAGGGATCTGGACGAGCAGTACTTC. Residues: CASSMNRDLDEQYF.

The gene calls are TRBV13 and TRBJ2-1; maybe TRBD1 (7 bases). Germline-derived CDR1 and CDR2 are PRHDT and FYEKMQ (reference sequence). Trimming left V 0 bases short and J 6 bases short, with 15 bases between. This CDR3 comprises 16 residues. CDR3 sequence: CASSLGQGGLGNEQFF. The CDR3 nucleotides read TGTGCCAGCAGCTTAGGGCAGGGGGGCCTGGGCAATGAGCAGTTCTTC.

Concerning this clone itself: Other DNA sequences in this specimen translate into the identical CDR3. The V gene is TRBV27, the J gene TRBJ2-7, with D perhaps assigned TRBD1 or TRBD2 (7 bases each). CDR1 is MNHEY and CDR2 is SMNVEV in the germline V gene (reference sequence). The CDR3 runs 14 residues. Trimming removed 5 bases at V and 2 bases at J, with 13 bases between. CDR3 DNA sequence: TGTGCCAGCAGTCTCAGGGGGGGCCCCTACGAGCAGTACTTC. This translates into CASSLRGGPYEQYF.

The rearrangement joins TRBV7-9 to TRBJ2-2; 9 nucleotides align to TRBD1. The length of the CDR3 is 16 residues. Germline-derived CDR1 and CDR2 are SEHNR and FQNEAQ (reference sequence). After removal of 5 bases from V and 7 bases from J, the junction contained 11 bases not matched to a gene. This chain's CDR3 is CASSTRQGTGSGELFF. Here the CDR3 DNA reads TGTGCCAGCAGCACCCGACAGGGGACAGGGAGCGGGGAGCTGTTTTTT.

V and J are TRBV6-5 and TRBJ2-3; D is uncertain. The CDR3 length is 13 residues. Between the trimmed V and J ends, which lost 3 bases and 3 bases, there was a span of 7 bases. The germline CDR1 and CDR2 sequences are MNHEY and SVGAGI. The CDR3 sequence: CASSYYPTDTQYF. CDR3 nucleotide sequence: TGTGCCAGCAGTTATTATCCTACAGATACGCAGTATTTT.

The CDR3 sequence: CASSSIQGPVGANVLTF. CDR3 nucleotides: TGTGCCAGCAGTTCAATCCAAGGACCCGTAGGGGCCAACGTCCTGACTTTC. This chain connects TRBV27 to TRBJ2-6, with unresolved D. Trimming removed 4 bases from V and 4 bases from J, with 17 bases in between. CDR3 length equals 17 residues. Germline CDR1 and CDR2: MNHEY and SMNVEV (reference sequence).

The rearrangement joins TRBV2 to TRBJ1-2; D might be TRBD1 (5 bases). V was cut by 8 bases and J by 6 bases, with 19 bases left in between. Germline V lookup: CDR1 SNHLY, CDR2 FYNNEI. The CDR3 is made up of 14 amino acids. CDR3 residues: CASYLGPQGHGYTF. CDR3 nucleotide sequence: TGTGCCAGCTACCTAGGTCCTCAGGGCCATGGCTACACCTTC.

The rearrangement uses TRBV5-4 and TRBJ1-2, with TRBD1 matching over 10 bases. Germline trimming cut 3 bases from V and 4 bases from J; bases unmatched to any gene: 3. The germline V gene has CDR1 SGHNT and CDR2 YYREEE (reference sequence). The CDR3 sequence is 14 residues long. CDR3 bases: TGTGCCAGCAGCTCGGGACAGGGGACCTATGGCTACACCTTC. As protein: CASSSGQGTYGYTF.

This clone has just one count. The chain has TRBV6-6 and TRBJ2-2; D ambiguous. The germline V gene has CDR1 MNHNY and CDR2 SVGAGI (reference sequence). V was cut by 0 bases and J by 10 bases, with 12 bases left in between. The CDR3 length is 14 residues. CDR3 in DNA: TGTGCCAGCAGTTACTCAGGGCCATCCCAGGAGCTGTTTTTT. This translates into CASSYSGPSQELFF.

This chain connects TRBV11-2 to TRBJ2-1; 13 nucleotides match TRBD2. The CDR3 has 17 amino acids. Germline lookup yields CDR1 SGHAT and CDR2 FQNNGV. V lost 4 bases, J lost 6 bases, and 9 bases stayed unmatched. The DNA of the CDR3 is TGTGCCAGCAGCTCGCGGACTAGCGGGAGTGGGGTCAATGAGCAGTTCTTC. Its protein product is CASSSRTSGSGVNEQFF.

The V call is TRBV9, the J call TRBJ2-7, with 11 bases identical to TRBD2. CDR1 and CDR2 from the germline V gene are SGDLS and YYNGEE. The CDR3 spans 16 residues. The J segment lost 1 base and the V segment lost 3 bases, leaving 6 bases of the junction unmatched. CDR3 nucleotides: TGTGCCAGCAGCGACCCAACTAGCGGGAGTTCCTACGAGCAGTACTTC. Its translation is CASSDPTSGSSYEQYF.

V and J are TRBV6-5 and TRBJ2-7; TRBD1 matches at 9 bases. This CDR3 is built from 14 residues. The germline CDR1 and CDR2 sequences are MNHEY and SVGAGI. V lost 4 bases and J lost 3; bases outside the gene matches: 4. The CDR3 region is CASSWETGGYEQYF. The CDR3 DNA sequence: TGTGCCAGCAGTTGGGAGACAGGGGGCTACGAGCAGTACTTC.

This clone was seen a single time. This chain joins TRBV9 and TRBJ2-5; D gene ambiguous. Trimming took off 0 bases at V and 2 bases at J, with 26 bases between the two ends. Germline lookup yields CDR1 SGDLS and CDR2 YYNGEE. The CDR3 runs to 20 residues. For the CDR3, the DNA is TGTGCCAGCAGCGTAGGGAATAGCTCCAGGTCAACCCATCGGCAAGAGACCCAGTACTTC. Translating gives CASSVGNSSRSTHRQETQYF.

The gene calls are TRBV23-1 and TRBJ1-4; D gene ambiguous. TRBV23-1 is classed as an ORF, of uncertain function. Between the trimmed V and J ends, which lost 4 bases and 5 bases, there was a span of 8 bases. This CDR3 spans 13 amino acids. CDR3 in amino acids: CASSRRLNEKLFF. The CDR3 DNA reads TGCGCCAGCAGTCGGCGCCTCAATGAAAAACTGTTTTTT.

The chain carries TRBV11-2 and TRBJ2-7, with unresolved D. Germline assignment: CDR1 SGHAT and CDR2 FQNNGV. Deletions cut 0 bases from V and 7 bases from J, with 10 bases between. The CDR3 runs 13 residues. Here the CDR3 reads CASSLDSTVEQYF. The CDR3 region has the DNA TGTGCCAGCAGCTTAGATTCAACCGTTGAGCAGTACTTC.

V gene TRBV25-1 combines with J gene TRBJ1-1; no clear D. The length of the CDR3 is 14 residues. V was clipped by 10 bases and J by 1 base, with 16 bases between them. Germline V gene sequence: CDR1 MGHDK, CDR2 SYGVNS. CDR3 DNA sequence: TGTGCCAACTCCCGAGGGCGTTCGAACACTGAAGCTTTCTTT. This sequence encodes CANSRGRSNTEAFF.

This sequence joins TRBV28 and TRBJ1-2, with D perhaps matching TRBD1 (5 bases). CDR1 and CDR2 (germline): MDHEN, SYDVKM. This CDR3 region has 15 residues. V lost 5 bases, J lost 4 bases, and 17 bases lay in between. CDR3 protein: CASSIPYGTVYGYTF. In DNA, the CDR3 is TGTGCCAGCAGTATTCCCTACGGGACGGTCTATGGCTACACCTTC.